What follows is one T cell receptor (beta chain) and its context. Its antigen is as yet unknown. This sample was taken from a study of T cell repertoires in cytomegalovirus infection. V was pared by 7 bases and J by 2 bases, with 14 bases between. The CDR3 is 15 residues long. One entry per CDR3 protein results from TCRdb running MiXCR on the reads. In the table there are fewer than 1,000,000 distinct CDR3 sequences, approximately 30% of which are singletons. The V call is TRBV12-3 or TRBV12-4, the J call TRBJ2-2, with D perhaps TRBD1 or TRBD2 (5 bases each). The sequencing here drew on cultured CD8+ T cells from PBMCs, taken from culture after CMV antigen stimulation. The sequence came from a human donor in good health (CMV status not recorded). Some clones in this sample may be carry-over from other donors' samples. This CDR3 is CASIVGTGNTGELFF. CDR3 DNA sequence: TGTGCCAGCATCGTCGGGACGGGCAACACCGGGGAGCTGTTTTTT.